This TCR beta chain derives from a study of cytotoxic CD8 clonotypes in ibrutinib-treated CLL. The trim removed 5 bases at V and 2 bases at J, leaving 6 bases unmatched. From germline, CDR1 is SGHTA and CDR2 FQGTGA. The length of the CDR3 is 16 residues. The method was immunoSEQ multiplex PCR; TCRdb's version includes in-frame clones alone and lacks a portion of them. In the table there are about 130,000 clones, about 80% of which are singletons. The chain couples TRBV7-3 to TRBJ2-2, with 9 bases that match TRBD2. The sequences come from PBMCs, collected after 12 months of ibrutinib treatment. The sequence was collected from a human donor with chronic lymphocytic leukemia. CDR3 protein: CASSRTSGPNTGELFF. The CDR3 coding sequence is TGTGCCAGCAGCCGTACTAGCGGGCCTAACACCGGGGAGCTGTTTTTT.